The text below deals with one T cell receptor (beta chain). A few counts support this clonotype. Its antigen target is currently unknown. The input lacks base qualities; no much larger clone sits a single base away. To prepare the library, RT-PCR was applied. Sequencing used an Illumina HiSeq 2500. The public reads were quality trimmed at Q25 with fastp and then assembled into clones with MiXCR by TCRdb, keeping productive beta chains. Identical CDR3 protein sequences are pooled into one entry, listed with their most common genes and DNA. This sample comprises 590,000 or so distinct CDR3 sequences, around 13% of them detected only once. Less than 8.5% of the sample is taken by the ten largest. The cysteine opens and the phenylalanine closes a CDR3 of 14 amino acids. Only the CDR3 DNA stays, 42 bases, in frame from base 1. V is reduced by 3 bases and J by 2 bases, leaving a spacing of 11 bases between them.

The data were taken from a study of response to subunit inactivated influenza vaccine (dated by TCRdb to the late 2010s). Regarding the research as a whole: To follow how T cells responded to a trivalent subunit inactivated influenza vaccine, the researchers relied on deep quantitative profiling of the T cell receptor repertoire. The paper as a whole reports these results and caveats: The authors proposed that each seasonal influenza vaccination may bring in only a limited number of new T cells.

Specimen: PBMCs from blood, collected less than 15 days before vaccination. The TCR was taken from a man aged 50 to 59 who received an inactivated influenza vaccine. Donor details come from another sample of the same person, matched by shared clones. The chain is made from TRBV12-3 or TRBV12-4 and TRBJ2-7, with the D call perhaps TRBD1 or TRBD2, as 5 bases match in each case. At the DNA level, the sequence is TGTGCCAGCAGTTTTACGGGACGTCCCTACGAGCAGTACTTC. This translates into CASSFTGRPYEQYF.